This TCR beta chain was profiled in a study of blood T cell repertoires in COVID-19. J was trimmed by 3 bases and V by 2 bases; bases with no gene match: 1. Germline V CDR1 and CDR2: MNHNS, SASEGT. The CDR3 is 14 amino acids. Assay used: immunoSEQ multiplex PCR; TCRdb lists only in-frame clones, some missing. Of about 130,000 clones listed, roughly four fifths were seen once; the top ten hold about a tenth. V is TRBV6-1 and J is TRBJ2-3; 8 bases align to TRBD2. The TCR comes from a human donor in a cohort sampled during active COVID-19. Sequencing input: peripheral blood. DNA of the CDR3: TGTGCCAGCAGTGAAATAGCGGGGACAGATACGCAGTATTTT. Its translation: CASSEIAGTDTQYF.